The 8 T cell receptor beta chains reported below all come from one sample, sequenced in a study of blood T cell repertoires in COVID-19. Only in-frame clones appear in the TCRdb table, and some are missing; sequencing was by immunoSEQ multiplex PCR. This sample yields under 200,000 clones, of which 80% to 85% are seen a single time; roughly 3.2% belongs to the top ten. Sequencing was carried out using PBMCs or T cells enriched from blood (not recorded which). These receptors originate from a woman aged 25 to 45 who had been exposed to COVID-19.

The chain is built from TRBV11-2 and TRBJ1-1; D is uncertain. This CDR3 spans 13 amino acids. The germline V gene encodes CDR1 SGHAT and CDR2 FQNNGV. The ends were cut back, 0 bases at V and 8 bases at J, with 10 bases in the middle. CDR3 in DNA: TGTGCCAGCAGCTTAGAGGGTTTCGGGGAAGCTTTCTTT. Residues: CASSLEGFGEAFF.

This clone was found a few times. V gene TRBV4-2 combines with J gene TRBJ2-4, with TRBD1 identical over 10 bases. Per the germline V gene, CDR1 is LGHNA and CDR2 is YNFKEQ. V dropped 0 bases and J dropped 6; count of bases not matched to a gene: 2. CDR3 length: 15 residues. The CDR3 here is CASSQDGDRGNIQYF. The CDR3 DNA follows: TGTGCCAGCAGCCAAGATGGGGACAGGGGAAACATTCAGTACTTC.

V is TRBV6-2 or TRBV6-3 and J is TRBJ2-1; D may be TRBD1 (6 bases). CDR1 and CDR2 from the germline V gene are MNHEY and SVGEGT. V was shortened by 2 bases and J by 2 bases, with 13 bases between the two germline ends. CDR3 length: 16 amino acids. In nucleotides, the CDR3 is TGTGCCAGCAGTTACAATCTCGGGACACCCTACAATGAGCAGTTCTTC. Translation: CASSYNLGTPYNEQFF.

V and J are TRBV5-1 and TRBJ1-1; 7 bases are shared with TRBD1. The CDR3 consists of 15 residues. CDR1 is SGHRS and CDR2 is YFSETQ in the germline V gene. The trim removed 3 bases at V and 4 bases at J, leaving 9 bases unmatched. CDR3 residues: CASSSTETGVTEAFF. The CDR3 DNA reads as TGCGCCAGCAGCTCGACGGAAACAGGGGTCACTGAAGCTTTCTTT.

Here the CDR3 DNA reads TGTGCCAGCAGCCCAGGTGGGGCGATTTATGGCTACACCTTC. Its translation is CASSPGGAIYGYTF. This chain connects TRBV2 to TRBJ1-2; tentative D call: TRBD1 (5 bases). Germline loops: CDR1 SNHLY, CDR2 FYNNEI. Trimming pared 6 bases from V and 5 bases from J, leaving 16 bases between. The CDR3 is made up of 14 amino acids.

The chain employs TRBV5-1 and TRBJ2-2; 9 positions match TRBD1. Germline CDR1 and CDR2: SGHRS and YFSETQ. The CDR3 extends over 18 amino acids. J gave up 3 bases and V 6 bases, and 15 bases lay outside the gene matches. DNA of the CDR3: TGCGCCAGCACGGGTTTAGTCGGGGACAGGGTCTACACCGGGGAGCTGTTTTTT. The encoded protein is CASTGLVGDRVYTGELFF.

The chain carries TRBV19 and TRBJ2-7, with D tentatively TRBD2 (6 bases). CDR3 length: 12 amino acids. The germline CDR1 and CDR2 sequences are LNHDA and SQIVND (reference sequence). The V end lost 4 bases, the J end lost 7 bases, and 11 bases lay between the germline ends. CDR3: CASSTLRGEQYF. CDR3 coding DNA: TGTGCCAGTAGTACCCTCCGGGGGGAGCAGTACTTC.

The chain has TRBV19 and TRBJ1-1, with 9 bases fitting TRBD1. Germline CDR1 is LNHDA and CDR2 is SQIVND (reference sequence). V lost 9 bases to trimming and J lost 5 bases; unmatched junction nucleotides: 4. This CDR3 has 12 residues. CDR3 amino acids: CASLTGGTEAFF. The CDR3 nucleotides read TGTGCCAGCTTGACAGGGGGGACTGAAGCTTTCTTT.